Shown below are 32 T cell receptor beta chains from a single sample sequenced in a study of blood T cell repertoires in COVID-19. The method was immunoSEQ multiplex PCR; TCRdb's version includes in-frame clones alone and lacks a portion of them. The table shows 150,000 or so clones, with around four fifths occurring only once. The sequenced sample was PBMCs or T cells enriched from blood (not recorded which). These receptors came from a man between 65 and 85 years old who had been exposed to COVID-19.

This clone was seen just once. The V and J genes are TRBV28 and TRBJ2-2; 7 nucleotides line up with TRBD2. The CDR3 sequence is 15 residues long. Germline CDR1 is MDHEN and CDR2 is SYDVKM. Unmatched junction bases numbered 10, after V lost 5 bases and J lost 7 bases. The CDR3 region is CASSAPSGRGGELFF. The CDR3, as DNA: TGTGCCAGCAGTGCCCCGTCGGGGAGGGGCGGGGAGCTGTTTTTT.

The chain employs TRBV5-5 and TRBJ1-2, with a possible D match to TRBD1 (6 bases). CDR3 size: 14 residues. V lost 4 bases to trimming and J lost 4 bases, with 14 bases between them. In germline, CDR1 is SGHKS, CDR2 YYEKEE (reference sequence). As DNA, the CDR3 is TGTGCCAGCAGCGGGGGCTCTGCGCCCTATGGCTACACCTTC. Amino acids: CASSGGSAPYGYTF.

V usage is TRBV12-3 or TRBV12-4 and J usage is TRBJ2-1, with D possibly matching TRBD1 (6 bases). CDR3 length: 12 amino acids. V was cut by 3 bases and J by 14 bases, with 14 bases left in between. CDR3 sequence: CASSLTGTLEFF. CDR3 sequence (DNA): TGTGCCAGCAGTTTGACCGGGACATTGGAGTTCTTC.

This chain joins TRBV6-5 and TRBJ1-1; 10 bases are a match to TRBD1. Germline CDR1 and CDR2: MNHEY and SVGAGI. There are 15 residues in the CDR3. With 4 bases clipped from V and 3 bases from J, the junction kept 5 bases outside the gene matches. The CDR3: CASSFDRGRDTEAFF. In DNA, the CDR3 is TGTGCCAGCAGTTTCGACAGGGGGCGGGACACTGAAGCTTTCTTT.

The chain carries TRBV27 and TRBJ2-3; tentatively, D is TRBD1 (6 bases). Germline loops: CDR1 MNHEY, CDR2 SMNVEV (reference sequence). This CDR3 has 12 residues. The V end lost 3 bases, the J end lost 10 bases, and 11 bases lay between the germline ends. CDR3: CASSFSGDPQYF. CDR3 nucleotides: TGTGCCAGCAGTTTCTCAGGGGATCCGCAGTATTTT.

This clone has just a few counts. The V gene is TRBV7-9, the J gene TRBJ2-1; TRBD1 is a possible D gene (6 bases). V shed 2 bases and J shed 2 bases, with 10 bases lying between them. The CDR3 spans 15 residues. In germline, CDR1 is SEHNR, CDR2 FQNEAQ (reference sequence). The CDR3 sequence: CASSLPGVPYNEQFF. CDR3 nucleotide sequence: TGTGCCAGCAGCTTACCAGGGGTGCCCTACAATGAGCAGTTCTTC.

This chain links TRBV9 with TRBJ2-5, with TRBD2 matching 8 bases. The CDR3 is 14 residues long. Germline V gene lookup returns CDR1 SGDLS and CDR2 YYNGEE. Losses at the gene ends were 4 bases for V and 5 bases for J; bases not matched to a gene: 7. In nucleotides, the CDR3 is TGTGCCAGCAGCCTCACTAGCGGATGGGAGACCCAGTACTTC. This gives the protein CASSLTSGWETQYF.

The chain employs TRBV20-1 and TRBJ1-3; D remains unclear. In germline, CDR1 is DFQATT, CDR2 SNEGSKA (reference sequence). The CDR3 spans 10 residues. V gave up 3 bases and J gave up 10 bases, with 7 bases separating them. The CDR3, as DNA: TGCAGTGCTAGGAGGGATACCATATATTTT. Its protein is CSARRDTIYF.

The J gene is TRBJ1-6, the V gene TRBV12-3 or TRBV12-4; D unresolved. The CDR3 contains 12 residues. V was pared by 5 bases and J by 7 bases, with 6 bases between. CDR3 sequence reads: CASSPGNSPLHF. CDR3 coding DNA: TGTGCCAGCAGTCCGGGAAATTCACCCCTCCACTTT.

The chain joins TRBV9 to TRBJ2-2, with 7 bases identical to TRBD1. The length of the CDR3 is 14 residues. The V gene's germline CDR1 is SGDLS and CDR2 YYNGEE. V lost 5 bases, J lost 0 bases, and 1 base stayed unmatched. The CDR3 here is CASRGQTNTGELFF. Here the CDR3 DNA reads TGTGCCAGCAGGGGACAGACGAACACCGGGGAGCTGTTTTTT.

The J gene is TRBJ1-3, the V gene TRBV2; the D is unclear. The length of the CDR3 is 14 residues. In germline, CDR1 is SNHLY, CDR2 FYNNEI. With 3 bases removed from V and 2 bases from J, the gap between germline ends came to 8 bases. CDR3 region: CASSDGVPGNTIYF. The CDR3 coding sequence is TGTGCCAGCAGTGACGGGGTACCTGGAAACACCATATATTTT.

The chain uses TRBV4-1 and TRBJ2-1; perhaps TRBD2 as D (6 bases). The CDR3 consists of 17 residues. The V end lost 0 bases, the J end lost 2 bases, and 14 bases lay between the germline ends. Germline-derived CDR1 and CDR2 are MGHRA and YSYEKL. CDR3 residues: CASSQDIPSVPYNEQFF. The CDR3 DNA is TGCGCCAGCAGCCAAGATATCCCTAGCGTCCCCTACAATGAGCAGTTCTTC.

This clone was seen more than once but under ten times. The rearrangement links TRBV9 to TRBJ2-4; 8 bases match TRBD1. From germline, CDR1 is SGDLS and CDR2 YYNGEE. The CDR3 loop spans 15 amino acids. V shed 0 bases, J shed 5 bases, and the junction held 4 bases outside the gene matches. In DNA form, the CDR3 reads TGTGCCAGCAGCGTAGCCGGACAGGGAGAAAACATTCAGTACTTC. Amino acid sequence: CASSVAGQGENIQYF.

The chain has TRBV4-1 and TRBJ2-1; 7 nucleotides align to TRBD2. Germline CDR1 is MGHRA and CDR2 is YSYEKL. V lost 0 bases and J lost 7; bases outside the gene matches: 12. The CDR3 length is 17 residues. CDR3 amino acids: CASSQDPRAGEWNEQFF. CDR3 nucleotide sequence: TGCGCCAGCAGCCAAGATCCTCGGGCGGGAGAGTGGAATGAGCAGTTCTTC.

CDR3 region: CASSLAKLETQYF. CDR3 sequence (DNA): TGTGCCAGCAGCTTAGCTAAGTTGGAGACCCAGTACTTC. The chain recombines TRBV11-2 with TRBJ2-5, with D uncertain. There are 13 residues in the CDR3. The ends were cut back, 1 base at V and 5 bases at J, with 8 bases in the middle. The germline gives CDR1 SGHAT, CDR2 FQNNGV.

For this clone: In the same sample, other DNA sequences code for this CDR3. The CDR3 sequence: CASSLQGEETQYF. DNA for the CDR3: TGCGCCAGCAGCTTGCAAGGGGAAGAGACCCAGTACTTC. The chain recombines TRBV5-1 with TRBJ2-5; tentatively, D is TRBD1 (5 bases). The CDR3 is 13 amino acids. Germline V gene sequence: CDR1 SGHRS, CDR2 YFSETQ. V was pared by 1 base and J by 3 bases, with 7 bases between. The whole variable domain, remainder taken from reference TRBV5-1 and TRBJ2-5, is KAGVTQTPRYLIKTRGQQVTLSCSPISGHRSVSWYQQTPGQGLQFLFEYFSETQRNKGNFPGRFSGRQFSNSRSEMNVSTLELGDSALYLCASSLQGEETQYFGPGTRLLVL.

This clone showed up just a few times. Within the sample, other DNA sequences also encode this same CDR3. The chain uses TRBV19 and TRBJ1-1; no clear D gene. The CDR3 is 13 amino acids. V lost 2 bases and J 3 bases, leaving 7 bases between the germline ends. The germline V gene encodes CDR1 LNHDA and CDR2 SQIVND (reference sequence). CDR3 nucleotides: TGTGCCAGTAGTATATCGGTCTACACTGAAGCTTTCTTT. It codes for CASSISVYTEAFF.

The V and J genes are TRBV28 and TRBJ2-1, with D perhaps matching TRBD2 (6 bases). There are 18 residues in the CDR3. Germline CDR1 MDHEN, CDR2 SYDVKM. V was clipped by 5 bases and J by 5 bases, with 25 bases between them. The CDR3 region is CASSPPQDYLILHNEQFF. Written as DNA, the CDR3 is TGTGCCAGCAGTCCCCCCCAGGACTACCTCATACTCCACAATGAGCAGTTCTTC.

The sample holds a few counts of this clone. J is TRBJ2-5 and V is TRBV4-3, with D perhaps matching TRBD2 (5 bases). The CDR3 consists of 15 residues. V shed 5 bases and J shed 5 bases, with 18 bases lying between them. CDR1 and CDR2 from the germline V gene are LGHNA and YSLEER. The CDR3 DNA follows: TGCGCCAGCAGCTACGGGCCTAACCCGGGGGAGACCCAGTACTTC. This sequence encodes CASSYGPNPGETQYF.

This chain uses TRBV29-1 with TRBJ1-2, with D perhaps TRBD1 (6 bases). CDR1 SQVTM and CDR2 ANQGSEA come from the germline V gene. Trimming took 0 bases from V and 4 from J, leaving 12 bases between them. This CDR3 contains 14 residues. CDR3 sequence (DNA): TGCAGCGTTGAAGATCCCGGACAGTTCTATGGCTACACCTTC. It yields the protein CSVEDPGQFYGYTF.

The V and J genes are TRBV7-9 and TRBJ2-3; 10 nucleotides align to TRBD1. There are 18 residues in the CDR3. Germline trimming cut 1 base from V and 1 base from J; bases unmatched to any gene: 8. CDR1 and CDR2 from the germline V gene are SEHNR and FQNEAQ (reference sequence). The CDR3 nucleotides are TGTGCCAGCAGCTTAGTGTTTACTGGGACAGGGGGCACAGATACGCAGTATTTT. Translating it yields CASSLVFTGTGGTDTQYF.

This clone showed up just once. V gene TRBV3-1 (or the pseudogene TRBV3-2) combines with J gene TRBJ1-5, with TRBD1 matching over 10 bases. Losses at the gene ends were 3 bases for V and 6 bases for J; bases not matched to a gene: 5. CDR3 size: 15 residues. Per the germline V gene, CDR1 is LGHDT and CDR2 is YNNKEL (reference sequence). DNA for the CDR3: TGTGCCAGCAGCCATGGGACAGGGGTTGGTCAGCCCCAGCATTTT. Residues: CASSHGTGVGQPQHF.

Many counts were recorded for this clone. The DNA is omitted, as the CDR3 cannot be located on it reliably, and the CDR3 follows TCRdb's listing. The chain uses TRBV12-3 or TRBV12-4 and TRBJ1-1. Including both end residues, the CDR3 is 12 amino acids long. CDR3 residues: CASIFGEAEAFF.

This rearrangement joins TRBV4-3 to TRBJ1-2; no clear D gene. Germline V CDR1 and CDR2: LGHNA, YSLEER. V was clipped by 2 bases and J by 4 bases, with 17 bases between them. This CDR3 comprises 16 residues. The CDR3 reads CASSQLPQPQTYGYTF. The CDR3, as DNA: TGCGCCAGCAGCCAACTCCCACAGCCTCAGACCTATGGCTACACCTTC.

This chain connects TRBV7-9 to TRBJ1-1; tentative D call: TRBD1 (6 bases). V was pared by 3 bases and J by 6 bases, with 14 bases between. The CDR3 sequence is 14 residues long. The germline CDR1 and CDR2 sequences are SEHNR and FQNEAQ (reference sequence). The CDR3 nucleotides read TGTGCCAGCAGCTTGGTTGTACAGGGTGCTGAAGCTTTCTTT. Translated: CASSLVVQGAEAFF.

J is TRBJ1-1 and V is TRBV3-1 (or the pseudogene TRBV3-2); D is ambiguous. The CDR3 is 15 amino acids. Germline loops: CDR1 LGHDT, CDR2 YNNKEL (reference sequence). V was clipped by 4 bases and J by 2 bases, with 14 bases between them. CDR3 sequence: CASSPRAGGNTEAFF. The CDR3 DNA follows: TGTGCCAGCAGCCCCCGGGCGGGAGGAAACACTGAAGCTTTCTTT.

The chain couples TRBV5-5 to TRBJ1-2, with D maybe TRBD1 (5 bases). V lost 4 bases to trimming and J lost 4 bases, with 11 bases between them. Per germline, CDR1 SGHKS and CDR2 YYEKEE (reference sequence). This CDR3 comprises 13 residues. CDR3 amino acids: CASSTTGVYGYTF. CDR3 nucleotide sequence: TGTGCCAGCAGCACTACAGGCGTCTATGGCTACACCTTC. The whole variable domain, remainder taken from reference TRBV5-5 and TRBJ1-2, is DAGVTQSPTHLIKTRGQQVTLRCSPISGHKSVSWYQQVLGQGPQFIFQYYEKEERGRGNFPDRFSARQFPNYSSELNVNALLLGDSALYLCASSTTGVYGYTFGSGTRLTVV.

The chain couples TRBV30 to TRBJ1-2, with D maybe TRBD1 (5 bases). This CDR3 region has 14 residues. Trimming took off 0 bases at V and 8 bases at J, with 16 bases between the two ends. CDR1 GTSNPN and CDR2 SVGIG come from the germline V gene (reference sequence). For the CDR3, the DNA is TGTGCCTGGAGTGTAACCGCCAGGGTGAAAGGCTACACCTTC. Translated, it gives CAWSVTARVKGYTF.

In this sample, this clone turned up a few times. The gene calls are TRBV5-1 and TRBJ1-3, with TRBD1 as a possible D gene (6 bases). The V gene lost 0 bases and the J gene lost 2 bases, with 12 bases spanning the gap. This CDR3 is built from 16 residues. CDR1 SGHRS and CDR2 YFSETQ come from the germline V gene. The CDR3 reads CASSLVTGPTGNTIYF. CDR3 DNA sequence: TGCGCCAGCAGCTTGGTGACAGGCCCAACTGGAAACACCATATATTTT.

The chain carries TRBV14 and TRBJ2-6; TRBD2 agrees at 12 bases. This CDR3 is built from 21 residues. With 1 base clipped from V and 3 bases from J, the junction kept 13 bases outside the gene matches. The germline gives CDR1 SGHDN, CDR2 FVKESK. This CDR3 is CASSQVEGRRLAGVGANVLTF. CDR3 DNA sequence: TGTGCCAGCAGCCAAGTTGAGGGTCGACGACTAGCGGGAGTTGGGGCCAACGTCCTGACTTTC.

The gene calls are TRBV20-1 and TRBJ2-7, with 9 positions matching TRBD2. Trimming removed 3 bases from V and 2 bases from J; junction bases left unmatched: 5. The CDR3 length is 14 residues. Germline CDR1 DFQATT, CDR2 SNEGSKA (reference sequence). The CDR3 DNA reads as TGCAGTGCTAGTCTCCTAGCGGGACCCTACGAGCAGTACTTC. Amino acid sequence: CSASLLAGPYEQYF.

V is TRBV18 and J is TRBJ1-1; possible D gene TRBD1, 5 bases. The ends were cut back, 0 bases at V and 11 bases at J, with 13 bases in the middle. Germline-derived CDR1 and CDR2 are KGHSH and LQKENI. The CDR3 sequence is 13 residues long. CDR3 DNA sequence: TGTGCCAGCTCACCACCGGGGGGTCAAGGCGCTTTCTTT. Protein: CASSPPGGQGAFF.